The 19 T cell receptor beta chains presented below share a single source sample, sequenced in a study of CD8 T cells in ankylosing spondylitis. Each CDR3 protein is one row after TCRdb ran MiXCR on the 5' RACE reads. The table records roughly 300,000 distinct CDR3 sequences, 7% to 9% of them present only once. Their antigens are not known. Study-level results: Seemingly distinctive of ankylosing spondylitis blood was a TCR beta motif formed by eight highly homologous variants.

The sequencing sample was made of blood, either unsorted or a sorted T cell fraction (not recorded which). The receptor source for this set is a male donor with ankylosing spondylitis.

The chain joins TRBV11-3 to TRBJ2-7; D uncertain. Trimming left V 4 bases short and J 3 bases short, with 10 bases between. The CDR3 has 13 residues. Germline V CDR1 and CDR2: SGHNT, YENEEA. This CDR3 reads CASSSPRFYEQYF. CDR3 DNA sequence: TGTGCCAGCAGCTCACCCCGATTCTACGAGCAGTACTTC.

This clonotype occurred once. DNA for the CDR3: TGTGCCAGCAGCCTGCTTCCGGGACAGGGGGCGAGGGAGCAGTACTTC. It specifies CASSLLPGQGAREQYF. V is TRBV7-3 and J is TRBJ2-7; TRBD1 matches 12 bases. The CDR3 is 16 residues long. The junction had 12 bases not matched to a gene; V was cut back by 5 bases and J by 7 bases. The germline gives CDR1 SGHTA, CDR2 FQGTGA.

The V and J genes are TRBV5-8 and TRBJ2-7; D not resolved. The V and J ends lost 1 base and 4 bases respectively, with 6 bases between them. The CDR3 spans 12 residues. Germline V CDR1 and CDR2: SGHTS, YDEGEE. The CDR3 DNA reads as TGTGCCAGCAGCTTGACGCATTACGAGCAGTACTTC. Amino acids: CASSLTHYEQYF.

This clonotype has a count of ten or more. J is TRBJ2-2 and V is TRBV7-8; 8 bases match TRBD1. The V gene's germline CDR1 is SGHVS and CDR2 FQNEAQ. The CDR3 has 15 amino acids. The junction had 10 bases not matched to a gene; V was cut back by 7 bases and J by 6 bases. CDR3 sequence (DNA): TGTGCCAGCACTGTGGGACAGGTATCTTCCGGGGAGCTGTTTTTT. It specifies CASTVGQVSSGELFF.

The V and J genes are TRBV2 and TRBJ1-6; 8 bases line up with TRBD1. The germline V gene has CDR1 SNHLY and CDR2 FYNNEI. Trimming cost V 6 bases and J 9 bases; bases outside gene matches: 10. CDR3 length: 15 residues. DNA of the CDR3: TGTGCCAGCAGCGAAAGGACAGGGTCGGGTTCACCCCTCCACTTT. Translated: CASSERTGSGSPLHF.

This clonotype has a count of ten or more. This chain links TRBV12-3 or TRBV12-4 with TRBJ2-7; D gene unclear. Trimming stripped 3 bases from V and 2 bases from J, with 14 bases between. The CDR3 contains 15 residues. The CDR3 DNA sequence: TGTGCCAGCAGTTTTCGGGCCGAAAGCCCCTACGAGCAGTACTTC. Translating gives CASSFRAESPYEQYF.

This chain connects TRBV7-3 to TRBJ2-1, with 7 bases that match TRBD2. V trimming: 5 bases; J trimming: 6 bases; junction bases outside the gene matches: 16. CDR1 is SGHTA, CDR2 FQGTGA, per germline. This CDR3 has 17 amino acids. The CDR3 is CASSLWSEASGRNEQFF. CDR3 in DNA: TGTGCCAGCAGCCTCTGGTCCGAGGCTAGCGGACGCAATGAGCAGTTCTTC. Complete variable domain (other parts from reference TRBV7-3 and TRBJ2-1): GAGVSQTPSNKVTEKGKYVELRCDPISGHTALYWYRQSLGQGPEFLIYFQGTGAADDSGLPNDRFFAVRPEGSVSTLKIQRTERGDSAVYLCASSLWSEASGRNEQFFGPGTRLTVL.

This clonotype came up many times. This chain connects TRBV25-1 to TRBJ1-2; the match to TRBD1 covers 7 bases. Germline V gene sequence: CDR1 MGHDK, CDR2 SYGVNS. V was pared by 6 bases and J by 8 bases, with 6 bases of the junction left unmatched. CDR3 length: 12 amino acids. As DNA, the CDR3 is TGTGCCAGCAGCGACAGGGTGTTGGGCTACACCTTC. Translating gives CASSDRVLGYTF.

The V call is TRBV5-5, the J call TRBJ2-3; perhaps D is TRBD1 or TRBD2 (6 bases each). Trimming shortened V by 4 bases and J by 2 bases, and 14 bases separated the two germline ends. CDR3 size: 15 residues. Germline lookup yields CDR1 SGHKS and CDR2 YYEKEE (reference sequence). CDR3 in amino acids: CASSHGGEFTDTQYF. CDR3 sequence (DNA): TGTGCCAGCAGCCACGGGGGCGAGTTCACAGATACGCAGTATTTT. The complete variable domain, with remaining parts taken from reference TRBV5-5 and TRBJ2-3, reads DAGVTQSPTHLIKTRGQQVTLRCSPISGHKSVSWYQQVLGQGPQFIFQYYEKEERGRGNFPDRFSARQFPNYSSELNVNALLLGDSALYLCASSHGGEFTDTQYFGPGTRLTVL.

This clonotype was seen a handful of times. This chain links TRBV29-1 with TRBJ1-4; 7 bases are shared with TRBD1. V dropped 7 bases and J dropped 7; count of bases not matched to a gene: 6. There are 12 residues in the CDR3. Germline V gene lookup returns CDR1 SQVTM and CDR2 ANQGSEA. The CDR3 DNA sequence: TGCAGCGCCGGATGGACAGGTGAAAAACTGTTTTTT. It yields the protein CSAGWTGEKLFF.

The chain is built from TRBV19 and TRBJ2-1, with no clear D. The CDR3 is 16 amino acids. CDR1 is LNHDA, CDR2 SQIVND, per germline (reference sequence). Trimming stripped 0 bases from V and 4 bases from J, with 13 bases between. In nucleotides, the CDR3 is TGTGCCAGTAGTATAGATCGGCCAGGCGGTTACAATGAGCAGTTCTTC. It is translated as CASSIDRPGGYNEQFF.

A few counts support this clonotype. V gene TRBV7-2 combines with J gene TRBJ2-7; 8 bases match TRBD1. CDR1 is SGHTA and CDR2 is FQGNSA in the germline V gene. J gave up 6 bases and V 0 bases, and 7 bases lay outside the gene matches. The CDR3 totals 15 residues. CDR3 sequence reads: CASSLAIGRGLEQYF. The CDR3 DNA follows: TGTGCCAGCAGCTTAGCTATCGGCAGGGGGCTCGAGCAGTACTTC.

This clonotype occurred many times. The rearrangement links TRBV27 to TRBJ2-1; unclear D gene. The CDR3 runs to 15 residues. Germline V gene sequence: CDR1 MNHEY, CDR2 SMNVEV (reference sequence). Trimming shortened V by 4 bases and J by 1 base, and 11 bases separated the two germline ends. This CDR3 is CASSSILVSYNEQFF. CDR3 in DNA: TGTGCCAGCAGTTCTATATTGGTATCCTACAATGAGCAGTTCTTC.

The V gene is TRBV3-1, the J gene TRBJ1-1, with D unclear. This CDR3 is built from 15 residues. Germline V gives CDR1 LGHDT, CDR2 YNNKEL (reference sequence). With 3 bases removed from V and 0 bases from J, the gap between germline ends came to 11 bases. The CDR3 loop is CASSHGSHMNTEAFF. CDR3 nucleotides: TGTGCCAGCAGCCATGGGAGCCACATGAACACTGAAGCTTTCTTT. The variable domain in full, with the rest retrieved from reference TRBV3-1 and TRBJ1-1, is DTAVSQTPKYLVTQMGNDKSIKCEQNLGHDTMYWYKQDSKKFLKIMFSYNNKELIINETVPNRFSPKSPDKAHLNLHINSLELGDSAVYFCASSHGSHMNTEAFFGQGTRLTVV.

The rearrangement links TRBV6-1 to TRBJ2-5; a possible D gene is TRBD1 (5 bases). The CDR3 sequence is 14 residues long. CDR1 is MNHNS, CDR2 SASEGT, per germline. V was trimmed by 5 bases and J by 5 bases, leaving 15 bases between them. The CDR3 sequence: CASSPNRLRETQYF. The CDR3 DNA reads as TGTGCCAGCAGTCCGAACAGGTTGAGGGAGACCCAGTACTTC.

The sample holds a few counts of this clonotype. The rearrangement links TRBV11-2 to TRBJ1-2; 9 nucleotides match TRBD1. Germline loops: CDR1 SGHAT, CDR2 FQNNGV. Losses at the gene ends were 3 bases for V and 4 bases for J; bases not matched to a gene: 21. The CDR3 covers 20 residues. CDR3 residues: CASSFGTGSTFAQWGYGYTF. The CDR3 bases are TGTGCCAGCAGCTTCGGGACAGGGTCTACCTTTGCCCAGTGGGGCTATGGCTACACCTTC. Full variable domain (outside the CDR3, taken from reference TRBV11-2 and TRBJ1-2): EAGVAQSPRYKIIEKRQSVAFWCNPISGHATLYWYQQILGQGPKLLIQFQNNGVVDDSQLPKDRFSAERLKGVDSTLKIQPAKLEDSAVYLCASSFGTGSTFAQWGYGYTFGSGTRLTVV.

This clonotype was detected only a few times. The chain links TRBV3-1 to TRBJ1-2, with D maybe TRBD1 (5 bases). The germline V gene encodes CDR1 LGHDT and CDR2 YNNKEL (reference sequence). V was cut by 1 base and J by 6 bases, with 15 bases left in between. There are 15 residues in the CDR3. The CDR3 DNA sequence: TGTGCCAGCAGCCAAGTTCGGCAGGACATTCATGGCTACACCTTC. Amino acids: CASSQVRQDIHGYTF.

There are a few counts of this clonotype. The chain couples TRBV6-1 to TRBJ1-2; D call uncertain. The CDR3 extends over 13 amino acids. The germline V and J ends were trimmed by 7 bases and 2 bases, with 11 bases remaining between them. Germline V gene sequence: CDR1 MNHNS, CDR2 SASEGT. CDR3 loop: CASTVSLNYGYTF. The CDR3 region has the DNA TGTGCCAGCACGGTGTCGTTGAACTATGGCTACACCTTC.

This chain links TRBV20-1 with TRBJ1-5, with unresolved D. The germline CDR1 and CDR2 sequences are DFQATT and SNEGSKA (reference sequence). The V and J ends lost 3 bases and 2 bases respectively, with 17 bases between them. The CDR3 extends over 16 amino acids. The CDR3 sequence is CSASWLGRTGNQPQHF. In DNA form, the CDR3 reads TGCAGTGCTAGCTGGTTGGGCAGGACGGGCAATCAGCCCCAGCATTTT.